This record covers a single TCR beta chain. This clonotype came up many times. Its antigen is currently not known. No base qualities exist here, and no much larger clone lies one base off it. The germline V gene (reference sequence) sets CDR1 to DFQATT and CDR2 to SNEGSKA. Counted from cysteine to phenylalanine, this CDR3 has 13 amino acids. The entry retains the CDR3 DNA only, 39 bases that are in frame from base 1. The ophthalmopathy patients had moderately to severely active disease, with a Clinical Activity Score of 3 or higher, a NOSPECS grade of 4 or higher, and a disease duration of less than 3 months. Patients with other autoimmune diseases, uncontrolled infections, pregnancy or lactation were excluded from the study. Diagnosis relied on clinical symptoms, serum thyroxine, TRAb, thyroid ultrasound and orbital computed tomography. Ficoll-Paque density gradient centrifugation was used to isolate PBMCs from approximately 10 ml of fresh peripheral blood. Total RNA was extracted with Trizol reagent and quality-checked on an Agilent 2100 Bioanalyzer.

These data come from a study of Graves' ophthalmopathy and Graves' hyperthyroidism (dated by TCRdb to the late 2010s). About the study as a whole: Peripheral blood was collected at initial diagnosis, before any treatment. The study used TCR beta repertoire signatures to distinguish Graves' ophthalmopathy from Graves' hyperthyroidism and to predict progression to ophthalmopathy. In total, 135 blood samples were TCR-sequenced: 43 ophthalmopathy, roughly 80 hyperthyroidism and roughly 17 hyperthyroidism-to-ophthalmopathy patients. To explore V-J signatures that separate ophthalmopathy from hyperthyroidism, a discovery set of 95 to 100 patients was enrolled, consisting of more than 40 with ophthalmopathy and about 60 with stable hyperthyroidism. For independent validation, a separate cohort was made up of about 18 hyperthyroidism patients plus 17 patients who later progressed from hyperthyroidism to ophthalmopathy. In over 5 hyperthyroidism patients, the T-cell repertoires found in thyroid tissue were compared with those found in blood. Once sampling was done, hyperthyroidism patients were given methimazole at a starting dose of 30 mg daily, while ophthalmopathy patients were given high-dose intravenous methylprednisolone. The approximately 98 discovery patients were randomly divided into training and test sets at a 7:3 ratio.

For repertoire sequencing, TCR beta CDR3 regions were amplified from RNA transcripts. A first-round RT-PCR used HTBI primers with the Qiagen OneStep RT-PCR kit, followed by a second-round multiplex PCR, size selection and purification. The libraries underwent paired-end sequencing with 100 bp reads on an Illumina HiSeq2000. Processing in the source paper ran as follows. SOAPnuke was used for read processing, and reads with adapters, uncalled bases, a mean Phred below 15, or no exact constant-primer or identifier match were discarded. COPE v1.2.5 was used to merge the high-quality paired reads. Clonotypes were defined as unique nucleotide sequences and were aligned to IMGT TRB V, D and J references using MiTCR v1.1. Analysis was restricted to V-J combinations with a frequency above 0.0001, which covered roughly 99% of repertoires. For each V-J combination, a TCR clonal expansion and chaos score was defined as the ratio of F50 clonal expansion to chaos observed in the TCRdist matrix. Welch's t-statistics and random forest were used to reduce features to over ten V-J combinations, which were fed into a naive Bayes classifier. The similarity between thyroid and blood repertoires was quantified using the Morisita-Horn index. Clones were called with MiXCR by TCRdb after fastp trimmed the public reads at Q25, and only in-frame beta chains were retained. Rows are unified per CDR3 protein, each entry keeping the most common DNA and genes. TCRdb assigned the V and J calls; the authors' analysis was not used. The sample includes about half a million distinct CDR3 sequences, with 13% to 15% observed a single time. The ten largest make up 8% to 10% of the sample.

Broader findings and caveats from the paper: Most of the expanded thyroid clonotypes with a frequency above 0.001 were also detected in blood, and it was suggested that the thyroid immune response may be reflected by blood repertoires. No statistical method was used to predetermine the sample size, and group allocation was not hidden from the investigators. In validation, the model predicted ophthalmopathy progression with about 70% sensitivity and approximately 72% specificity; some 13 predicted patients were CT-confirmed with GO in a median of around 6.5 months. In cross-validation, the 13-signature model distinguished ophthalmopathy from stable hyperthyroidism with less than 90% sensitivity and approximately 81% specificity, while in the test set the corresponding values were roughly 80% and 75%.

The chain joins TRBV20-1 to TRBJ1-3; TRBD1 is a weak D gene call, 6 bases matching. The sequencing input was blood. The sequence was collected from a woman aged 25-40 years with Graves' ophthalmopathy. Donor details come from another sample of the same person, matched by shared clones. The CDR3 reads CSDFGGGGNTIYF. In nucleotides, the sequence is TGCAGCGATTTTGGAGGGGGAGGAAACACCATATATTTT.